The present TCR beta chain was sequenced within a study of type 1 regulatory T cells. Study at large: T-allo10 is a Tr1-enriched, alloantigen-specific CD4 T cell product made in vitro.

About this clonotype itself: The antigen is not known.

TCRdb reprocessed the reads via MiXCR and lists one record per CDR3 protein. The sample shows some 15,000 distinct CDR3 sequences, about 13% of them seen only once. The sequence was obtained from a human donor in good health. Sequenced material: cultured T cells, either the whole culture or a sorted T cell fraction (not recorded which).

In nucleotides, the CDR3 is TGCGCCAGCAGCTCCGGGACAGGGGGCGCCTCTTCCTACGAGCAGTACTTC. Its translation: CASSSGTGGASSYEQYF. The chain couples TRBV5-1 to TRBJ2-7; 12 nucleotides match TRBD1. Trimming at V came to 3 bases and at J to 1 base, leaving 8 bases not matched to a gene. This CDR3 has 17 amino acids. CDR1 and CDR2 (germline): SGHRS, YFSETQ.